Listed here are 23 T cell receptor beta chains from one sample, sequenced in a study of cytomegalovirus exposure and HLA in healthy donors. Amplification used 60 Vbeta primers and 13 Jbeta primers. Using immunoSEQ multiplex PCR, the repertoire was profiled, and TCRdb retains in-frame clones only, with some absent. The data show about 190,000 clones, 85% seen once. Sequences were obtained from PBMCs. The receptors shown here come from a boy aged 2 to 9 in good health and CMV-seronegative.

V and J are TRBV7-9 and TRBJ2-7, with 9 positions matching TRBD1. This CDR3 contains 14 residues. Germline V gene lookup returns CDR1 SEHNR and CDR2 FQNEAQ (reference sequence). Germline trimming cut 5 bases from V and 3 bases from J; bases unmatched to any gene: 5. The CDR3 protein is CASSSGTGHYEQYF. The CDR3 bases are TGTGCCAGCAGCAGCGGGACAGGGCACTACGAGCAGTACTTC.

The chain uses TRBV5-1 and TRBJ2-5, with D possibly TRBD2 on 5 matching bases. The J call may not be correct, given that the DNA end is closer to TRBJ2-7. CDR1 SGHRS and CDR2 YFSETQ come from the germline V gene. The CDR3 has 15 amino acids. CDR3 region: CASSLVAASTYEQYF. Written as DNA, the CDR3 is TGCGCCAGCAGCTTGGTCGCGGCTAGCACCTACGAGCAGTACTTC.

V and J are TRBV30 and TRBJ2-5; TRBD2 matches at 7 bases. Losses at the gene ends were 6 bases for V and 5 bases for J; bases not matched to a gene: 3. The germline V gene encodes CDR1 GTSNPN and CDR2 SVGIG (reference sequence). CDR3 length equals 11 residues. CDR3 bases: TGTGCCTGCCGCGGGAGCGAGACCCAGTACTTC. Protein sequence: CACRGSETQYF.

This rearrangement joins TRBV9 to TRBJ1-6; 8 nucleotides agree with TRBD1. Per the germline V gene, CDR1 is SGDLS and CDR2 is YYNGEE. There are 15 residues in the CDR3. The V gene end was trimmed by 3 bases and the J gene end by 5 bases; junction bases not matched to a gene: 4. CDR3 sequence: CASSEKTGDNSPLHF. In nucleotides, the CDR3 is TGTGCCAGCAGCGAGAAGACAGGGGATAATTCACCCCTCCACTTT. The full variable domain, completed using reference TRBV9 and TRBJ1-6, is DSGVTQTPKHLITATGQRVTLRCSPRSGDLSVYWYQQSLDQGLQFLIQYYNGEERAKGNILERFSAQQFPDLHSELNLSSLELGDSALYFCASSEKTGDNSPLHFGNGTRLTVT.

The V gene is TRBV5-5, the J gene TRBJ2-7, with TRBD1 as a possible D gene (5 bases). The germline gives CDR1 SGHKS, CDR2 YYEKEE (reference sequence). With 4 bases removed from V and 4 bases from J, the gap between germline ends came to 18 bases. This CDR3 spans 15 amino acids. CDR3 residues: CASSVGGANHYEQYF. CDR3 sequence (DNA): TGTGCCAGCAGCGTTGGTGGGGCGAATCATTACGAGCAGTACTTC.

This clone was recorded once. This sequence joins TRBV28 and TRBJ1-4; 9 bases are shared with TRBD1. Germline CDR1 is MDHEN and CDR2 is SYDVKM. The trim removed 6 bases at V and 9 bases at J, leaving 5 bases unmatched. The CDR3 spans 13 residues. CDR3 nucleotides: TGTGCCAGCAGCCCCGGGACAGGGAAAAAACTGTTTTTT. Protein: CASSPGTGKKLFF.

The rearrangement uses TRBV9 and TRBJ1-1; 9 nucleotides align to TRBD1. This CDR3 is built from 19 residues. Germline V gene lookup returns CDR1 SGDLS and CDR2 YYNGEE. J gave up 2 bases and V 0 bases, and 14 bases lay outside the gene matches. The DNA for the CDR3 is TGTGCCAGCAGCGTAGTAGAGGGGGTGAGACAGGGGGAAAACACTGAAGCTTTCTTT. This encodes CASSVVEGVRQGENTEAFF.

This clone was seen a few times. This sequence joins TRBV29-1 and TRBJ1-1; perhaps TRBD1 as D (6 bases). Between the trimmed V and J ends, which lost 3 bases and 5 bases, there was a span of 13 bases. This CDR3 contains 13 residues. Germline-derived CDR1 and CDR2 are SQVTM and ANQGSEA. CDR3 protein: CSVEGAEGTEAFF. The DNA for the CDR3 is TGCAGCGTTGAGGGGGCAGAGGGGACTGAAGCTTTCTTT.

V usage is TRBV4-1 and J usage is TRBJ2-7, with D tentatively TRBD2 (5 bases). V was shortened by 0 bases and J by 6 bases, with 18 bases between the two germline ends. CDR3 size: 16 residues. Germline values: CDR1 MGHRA, CDR2 YSYEKL. The CDR3 DNA reads as TGCGCCAGCAGCCAAGATTTGTCCCCACTAGTCGGCGAGCAGTACTTC. It translates to CASSQDLSPLVGEQYF.

The chain couples TRBV15 to TRBJ2-3; 10 positions agree with TRBD1. The length of the CDR3 is 14 residues. CDR1 LNHNV and CDR2 YYDKDF come from the germline V gene (reference sequence). Trimming took 8 bases from V and 4 from J; bases not matched to a gene: 6. CDR3 coding DNA: TGTGCCACCGGCCGGGACAGGGGTGCAGATACGCAGTATTTT. This codes for CATGRDRGADTQYF.

This clone was seen a single time. The chain is built from TRBV2 and TRBJ1-5; TRBD1 matches 8 bases. Per the germline V gene, CDR1 is SNHLY and CDR2 is FYNNEI. The CDR3 runs to 16 residues. V trimming: 1 base; J trimming: 7 bases; junction bases outside the gene matches: 9. The CDR3 nucleotides are TGTGCCAGCAGTGAAGAGATGGCAGGGGGCGGGCAGCCCCAGCATTTT. Translated: CASSEEMAGGGQPQHF.

The chain recombines TRBV6-1 with TRBJ2-7, with TRBD2 identical over 9 bases. CDR1 MNHNS and CDR2 SASEGT come from the germline V gene. The CDR3 is 14 residues long. V lost 5 bases to trimming and J lost 7 bases; unmatched junction nucleotides: 9. The CDR3 DNA is TGTGCCAGCAGTTGGGCGGGAGGGCCGGGGGAGCAGTACTTC. Protein product: CASSWAGGPGEQYF.

The V gene is TRBV25-1, the J gene TRBJ2-2, with a possible D match to TRBD2 (5 bases). There are 16 residues in the CDR3. With 2 bases removed from V and 1 base from J, the gap between germline ends came to 11 bases. CDR1 MGHDK and CDR2 SYGVNS come from the germline V gene. The CDR3: CASSELGNKNTGELFF. In nucleotides, the CDR3 is TGTGCCAGCAGTGAACTCGGGAACAAGAACACCGGGGAGCTGTTTTTT.

The chain links TRBV7-9 to TRBJ2-5; 9 bases agree with TRBD1. CDR3 length: 13 amino acids. CDR1 is SEHNR and CDR2 is FQNEAQ in the germline V gene (reference sequence). CDR3 nucleotides: TGTTCCATCACCACAGGGGGCGTCGAGACCCAGTACTTC. Encoded protein: CSITTGGVETQYF.

This clone was detected only once. Written as DNA, the CDR3 is TGTGCCAGTAGGGAGACAGGGTCCTACAATGAGCAGTTCTTC. This encodes CASRETGSYNEQFF. The chain is built from TRBV19 and TRBJ2-1, with 7 bases lining up with TRBD1. Germline V lookup: CDR1 LNHDA, CDR2 SQIVND (reference sequence). There are 14 residues in the CDR3. V lost 6 bases to trimming and J lost 1 base; unmatched junction nucleotides: 3.

This chain joins TRBV28 and TRBJ2-3, with a tentative D call TRBD2 (6 bases). The CDR3 runs to 17 residues. The V end lost 6 bases, the J end lost 0 bases, and 19 bases lay between the germline ends. Germline V gene lookup returns CDR1 MDHEN and CDR2 SYDVKM. This CDR3 reads CASSPAQGGTSTDTQYF. As DNA, the CDR3 is TGTGCCAGCAGCCCAGCCCAGGGCGGGACTAGCACAGATACGCAGTATTTT.

The J gene is TRBJ1-3, the V gene TRBV30, with TRBD1 as a possible D gene (5 bases). The CDR3 consists of 16 residues. Trimming left V 0 bases short and J 4 bases short, with 16 bases between. The germline gives CDR1 GTSNPN, CDR2 SVGIG (reference sequence). CDR3 in amino acids: CAWSVGSGRYGNTIYF. The CDR3 nucleotides read TGTGCCTGGAGTGTAGGATCAGGGCGGTACGGAAACACCATATATTTT.

The CDR3 sequence: CASSFLDRDDYGYTF. Here the CDR3 DNA reads TGTGCCAGCAGCTTTCTGGACAGAGATGACTATGGCTACACCTTC. The chain carries TRBV5-4 and TRBJ1-2; maybe TRBD1 (6 bases). V gave up 2 bases and J gave up 3 bases, with 14 bases separating them. Germline V gives CDR1 SGHNT, CDR2 YYREEE (reference sequence). The CDR3 extends over 15 amino acids.

The chain employs TRBV9 and TRBJ2-7, with 8 positions matching TRBD1. The V gene's germline CDR1 is SGDLS and CDR2 YYNGEE. The CDR3 sequence is 15 residues long. Trimming cost V 4 bases and J 2 bases; bases outside gene matches: 8. The CDR3 spells CASSPDRDRPYEQYF. The DNA for the CDR3 is TGTGCCAGCAGCCCTGACCGGGACAGGCCCTACGAGCAGTACTTC. The whole variable domain, filled in from reference TRBV9 and TRBJ2-7, reads DSGVTQTPKHLITATGQRVTLRCSPRSGDLSVYWYQQSLDQGLQFLIQYYNGEERAKGNILERFSAQQFPDLHSELNLSSLELGDSALYFCASSPDRDRPYEQYFGPGTRLTVT.

This clone was observed a single time. The chain joins TRBV5-1 to TRBJ1-1; no clear D. V gave up 5 bases and J gave up 5 bases, with 16 bases separating them. This CDR3 comprises 14 residues. The germline CDR1 and CDR2 sequences are SGHRS and YFSETQ. CDR3 DNA sequence: TGCGCCAGCAGTATCGACCCCCGGGAAACTGAAGCTTTCTTT. It encodes CASSIDPRETEAFF.

This clone was counted a single time. The V and J genes are TRBV11-2 and TRBJ1-1, with D possibly matching TRBD1 (5 bases). The V end was cut by 4 bases, the J end by 10 bases, with 22 bases between. CDR3 size: 15 residues. In germline, CDR1 is SGHAT, CDR2 FQNNGV. CDR3 coding DNA: TGTGCCAGCAGCTCGGATTTTAGATGGGGCTGGGTAGCTTTCTTT. As protein: CASSSDFRWGWVAFF.

This chain uses TRBV7-2 with TRBJ2-7, with 9 nucleotides matching TRBD2. V was clipped by 2 bases and J by 2 bases; unmatched bases: 4. CDR1 is SGHTA, CDR2 FQGNSA, per germline. The CDR3 is made up of 15 amino acids. CDR3 bases: TGTGCCAGCAGCTTAAGAGGCGGGGGGGCCTACGAGCAGTACGTC. The encoded protein is CASSLRGGGAYEQYV.

The V and J genes are TRBV9 and TRBJ1-2; D is possibly TRBD1 (5 bases). Looked up from germline, CDR1 is SGDLS and CDR2 is YYNGEE. Trimming left V 0 bases short and J 7 bases short, with 13 bases between. The length of the CDR3 is 14 residues. The CDR3 DNA sequence: TGTGCCAGCAGCGTAGAGGCAGGGTCGGGTGGCTACACCTTC. Amino acid sequence: CASSVEAGSGGYTF. The variable domain in full, completed from reference TRBV9 and TRBJ1-2, reads DSGVTQTPKHLITATGQRVTLRCSPRSGDLSVYWYQQSLDQGLQFLIQYYNGEERAKGNILERFSAQQFPDLHSELNLSSLELGDSALYFCASSVEAGSGGYTFGSGTRLTVV.